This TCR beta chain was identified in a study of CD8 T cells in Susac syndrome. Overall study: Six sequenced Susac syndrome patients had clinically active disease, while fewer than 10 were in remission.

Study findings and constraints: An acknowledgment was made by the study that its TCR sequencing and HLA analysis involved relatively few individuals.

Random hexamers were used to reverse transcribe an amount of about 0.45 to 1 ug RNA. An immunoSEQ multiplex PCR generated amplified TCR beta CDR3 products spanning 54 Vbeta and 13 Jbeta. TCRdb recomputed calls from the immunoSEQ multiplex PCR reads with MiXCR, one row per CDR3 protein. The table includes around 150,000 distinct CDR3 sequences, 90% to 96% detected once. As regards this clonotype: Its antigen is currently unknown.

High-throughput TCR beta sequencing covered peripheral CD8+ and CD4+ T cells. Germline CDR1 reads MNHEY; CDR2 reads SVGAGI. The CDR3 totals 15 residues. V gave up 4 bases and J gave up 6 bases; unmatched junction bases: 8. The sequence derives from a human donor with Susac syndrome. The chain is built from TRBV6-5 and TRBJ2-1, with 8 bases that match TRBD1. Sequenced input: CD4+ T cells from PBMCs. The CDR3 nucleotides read TGTGCCAGCAGTTCGACAGGGGCCCTCTCCAATGAGCAGTTCTTC. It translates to CASSSTGALSNEQFF.